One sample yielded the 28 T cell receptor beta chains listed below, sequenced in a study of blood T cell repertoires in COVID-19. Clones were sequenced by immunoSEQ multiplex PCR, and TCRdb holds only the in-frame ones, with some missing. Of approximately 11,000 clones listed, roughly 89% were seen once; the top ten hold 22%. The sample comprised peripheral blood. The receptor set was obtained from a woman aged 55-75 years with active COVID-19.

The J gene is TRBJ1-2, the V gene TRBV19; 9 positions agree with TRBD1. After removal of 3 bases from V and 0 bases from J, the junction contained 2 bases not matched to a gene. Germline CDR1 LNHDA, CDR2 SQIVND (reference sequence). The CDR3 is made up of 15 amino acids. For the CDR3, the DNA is TGTGCCAGTAGTATTCGGACAGGGGCTAACTATGGCTACACCTTC. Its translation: CASSIRTGANYGYTF.

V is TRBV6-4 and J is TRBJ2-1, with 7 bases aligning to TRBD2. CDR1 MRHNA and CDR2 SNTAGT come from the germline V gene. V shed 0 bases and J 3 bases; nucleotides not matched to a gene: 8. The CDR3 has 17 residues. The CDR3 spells CASSDSSLADRYNEQFF. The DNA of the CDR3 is TGTGCCAGCAGTGACTCTAGCCTAGCGGACCGCTACAATGAGCAGTTCTTC.

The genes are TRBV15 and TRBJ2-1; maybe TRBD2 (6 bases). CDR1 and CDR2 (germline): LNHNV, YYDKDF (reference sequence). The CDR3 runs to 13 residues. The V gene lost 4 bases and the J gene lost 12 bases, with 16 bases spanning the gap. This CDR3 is CATSTTTSPMQFF. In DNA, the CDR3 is TGTGCCACCAGCACGACTACTAGCCCTATGCAGTTCTTC.

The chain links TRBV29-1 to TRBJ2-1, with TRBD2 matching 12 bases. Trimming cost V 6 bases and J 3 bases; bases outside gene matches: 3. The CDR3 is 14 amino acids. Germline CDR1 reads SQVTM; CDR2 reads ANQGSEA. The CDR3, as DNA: TGCAGCGTCGTACTAGCGGGAGGCTACAATGAGCAGTTCTTC. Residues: CSVVLAGGYNEQFF.

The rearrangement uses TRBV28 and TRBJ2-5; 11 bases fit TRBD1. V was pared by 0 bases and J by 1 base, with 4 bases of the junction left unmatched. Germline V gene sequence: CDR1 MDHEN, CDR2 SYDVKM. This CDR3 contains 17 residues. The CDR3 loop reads CASSLWGTGGPQETQYF. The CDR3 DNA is TGTGCCAGCAGTTTATGGGGGACAGGGGGGCCCCAAGAGACCCAGTACTTC.

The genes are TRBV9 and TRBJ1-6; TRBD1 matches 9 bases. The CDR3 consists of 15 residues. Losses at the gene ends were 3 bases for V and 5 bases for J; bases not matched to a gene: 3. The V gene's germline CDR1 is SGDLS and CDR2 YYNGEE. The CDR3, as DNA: TGTGCCAGCAGCGCGGGACAGGGTAATAATTCACCCCTCCACTTT. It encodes CASSAGQGNNSPLHF.

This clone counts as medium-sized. CDR3 sequence reads: CASSPGVAGWFYEQYF. The CDR3, as DNA: TGTGCCAGCAGCCCCGGGGTAGCGGGATGGTTCTACGAGCAGTACTTC. The chain joins TRBV3-1 (or the pseudogene TRBV3-2) to TRBJ2-7; 8 bases line up with TRBD2. V shed 4 bases, J shed 3 bases, and the junction held 11 bases outside the gene matches. Germline assignment: CDR1 LGHDT and CDR2 YNNKEL (reference sequence). The CDR3 is 16 amino acids.

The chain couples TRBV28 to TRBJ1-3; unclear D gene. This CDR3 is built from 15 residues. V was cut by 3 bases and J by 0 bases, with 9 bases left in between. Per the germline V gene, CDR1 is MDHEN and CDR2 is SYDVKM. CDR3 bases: TGTGCCAGCAGTTTCACTCGGGGCTCTGGAAACACCATATATTTT. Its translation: CASSFTRGSGNTIYF.

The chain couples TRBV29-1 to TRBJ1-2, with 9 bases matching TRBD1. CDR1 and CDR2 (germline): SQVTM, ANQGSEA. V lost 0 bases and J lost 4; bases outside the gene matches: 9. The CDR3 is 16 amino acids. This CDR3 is CSVEDLGGTGSYGYTF. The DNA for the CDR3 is TGCAGCGTTGAAGATTTGGGGGGGACAGGGAGCTATGGCTACACCTTC.

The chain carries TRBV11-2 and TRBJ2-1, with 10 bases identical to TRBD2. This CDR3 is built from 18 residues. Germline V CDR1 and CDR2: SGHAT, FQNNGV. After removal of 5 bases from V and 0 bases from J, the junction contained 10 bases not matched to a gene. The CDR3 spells CASSLSSGGASSYNEQFF. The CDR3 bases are TGTGCCAGCAGCCTAAGCAGCGGGGGGGCGAGCTCCTACAATGAGCAGTTCTTC.

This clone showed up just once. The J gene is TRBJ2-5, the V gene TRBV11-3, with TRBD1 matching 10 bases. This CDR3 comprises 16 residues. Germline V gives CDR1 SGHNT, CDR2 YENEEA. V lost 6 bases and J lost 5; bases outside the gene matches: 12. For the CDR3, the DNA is TGTGCCAGCAGTAAAGACCGGGACAGGGGACGGGAGACCCAGTACTTC. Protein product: CASSKDRDRGRETQYF. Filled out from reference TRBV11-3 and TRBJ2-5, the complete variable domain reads EAGVVQSPRYKIIEKKQPVAFWCNPISGHNTLYWYLQNLGQGPELLIRYENEEAVDDSQLPKDRFSAERLKGVDSTLKIQPAELGDSAVYLCASSKDRDRGRETQYFGPGTRLLVL.

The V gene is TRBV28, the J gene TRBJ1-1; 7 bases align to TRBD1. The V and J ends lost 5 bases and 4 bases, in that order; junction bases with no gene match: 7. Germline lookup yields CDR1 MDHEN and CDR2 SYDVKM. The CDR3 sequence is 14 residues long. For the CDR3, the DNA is TGTGCCAGCAGTGATGGGACAGTGGGCACTGAAGCTTTCTTT. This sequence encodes CASSDGTVGTEAFF.

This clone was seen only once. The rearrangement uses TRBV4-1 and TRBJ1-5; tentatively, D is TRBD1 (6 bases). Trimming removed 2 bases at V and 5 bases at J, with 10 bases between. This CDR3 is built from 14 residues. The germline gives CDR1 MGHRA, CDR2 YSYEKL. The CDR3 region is CASSQLTGYQPQHF. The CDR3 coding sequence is TGCGCCAGCAGCCAATTAACAGGGTATCAGCCCCAGCATTTT.

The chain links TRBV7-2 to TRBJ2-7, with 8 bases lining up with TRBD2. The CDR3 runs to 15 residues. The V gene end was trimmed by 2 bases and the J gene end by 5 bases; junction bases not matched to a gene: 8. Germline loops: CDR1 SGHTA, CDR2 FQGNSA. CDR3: CASSLKSGSRNEQYF. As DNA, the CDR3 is TGTGCCAGCAGCTTAAAGAGCGGGAGTCGCAACGAGCAGTACTTC.

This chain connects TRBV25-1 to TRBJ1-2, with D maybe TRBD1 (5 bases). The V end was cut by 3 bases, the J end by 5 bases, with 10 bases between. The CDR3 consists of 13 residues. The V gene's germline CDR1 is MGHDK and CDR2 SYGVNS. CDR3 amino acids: CASSDRVGYGYTF. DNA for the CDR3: TGTGCCAGCAGTGACAGGGTTGGATATGGCTACACCTTC.

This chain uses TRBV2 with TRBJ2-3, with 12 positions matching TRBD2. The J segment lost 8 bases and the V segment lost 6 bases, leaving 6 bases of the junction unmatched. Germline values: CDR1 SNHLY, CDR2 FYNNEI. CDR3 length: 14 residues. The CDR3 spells CASRLAGGKGTQYF. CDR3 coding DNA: TGTGCCAGCAGACTAGCGGGAGGCAAGGGTACGCAGTATTTT. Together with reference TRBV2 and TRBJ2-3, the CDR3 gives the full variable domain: EPEVTQTPSHQVTQMGQEVILRCVPISNHLYFYWYRQILGQKVEFLVSFYNNEISEKSEIFDDQFSVERPDGSNFTLKIRSTKLEDSAMYFCASRLAGGKGTQYFGPGTRLTVL.

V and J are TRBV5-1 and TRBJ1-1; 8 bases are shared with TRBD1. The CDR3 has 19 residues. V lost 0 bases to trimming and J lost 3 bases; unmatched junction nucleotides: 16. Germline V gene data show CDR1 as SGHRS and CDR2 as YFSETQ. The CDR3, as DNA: TGCGCCAGCAGCTTGGGCCTCAGGGGGCGTATAATTCTGGACACTGAAGCTTTCTTT. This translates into CASSLGLRGRIILDTEAFF.

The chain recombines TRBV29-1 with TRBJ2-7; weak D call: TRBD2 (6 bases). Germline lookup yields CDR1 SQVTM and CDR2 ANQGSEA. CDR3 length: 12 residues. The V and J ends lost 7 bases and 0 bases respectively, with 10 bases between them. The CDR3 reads CSAGTPSYEQYF. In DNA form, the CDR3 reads TGCAGCGCTGGGACTCCCTCCTACGAGCAGTACTTC.

The CDR3 region has the DNA TGTGCCACCAACCAGGGCCAAGAGACCCAGTACTTC. It is translated as CATNQGQETQYF. This chain connects TRBV15 to TRBJ2-5; tentative D call: TRBD1 (5 bases). Trimming took off 7 bases at V and 1 base at J, with 7 bases between the two ends. Germline V CDR1 and CDR2: LNHNV, YYDKDF (reference sequence). The CDR3 extends over 12 amino acids.

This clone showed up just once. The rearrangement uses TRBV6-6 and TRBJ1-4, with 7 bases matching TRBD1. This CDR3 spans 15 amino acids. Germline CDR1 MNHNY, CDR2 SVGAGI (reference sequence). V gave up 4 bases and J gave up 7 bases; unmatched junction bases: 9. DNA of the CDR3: TGTGCCAGCAGTTCCAAGGGACAGTCAAGTGAAAAACTGTTTTTT. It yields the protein CASSSKGQSSEKLFF.

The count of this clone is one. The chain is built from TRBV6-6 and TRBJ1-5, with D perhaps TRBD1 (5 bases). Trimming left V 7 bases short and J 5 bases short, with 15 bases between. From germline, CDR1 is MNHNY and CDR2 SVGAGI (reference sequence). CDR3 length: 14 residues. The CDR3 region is CASTKTENDQPQHF. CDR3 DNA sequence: TGTGCCAGCACCAAGACAGAGAATGATCAGCCCCAGCATTTT.

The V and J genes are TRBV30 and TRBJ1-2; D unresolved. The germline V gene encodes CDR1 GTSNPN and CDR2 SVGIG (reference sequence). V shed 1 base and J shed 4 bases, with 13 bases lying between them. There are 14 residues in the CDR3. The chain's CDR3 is CAWSGSGPGYGYTF. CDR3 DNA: TGTGCCTGGAGTGGATCTGGCCCGGGCTATGGCTACACCTTC.

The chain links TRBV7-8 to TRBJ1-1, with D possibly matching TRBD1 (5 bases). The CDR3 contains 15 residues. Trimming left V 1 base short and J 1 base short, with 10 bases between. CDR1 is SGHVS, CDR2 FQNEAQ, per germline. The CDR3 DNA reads TGTGCCAGCAGCTTAGTAATGCAGGGGAACACTGAAGCTTTCTTT. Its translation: CASSLVMQGNTEAFF.

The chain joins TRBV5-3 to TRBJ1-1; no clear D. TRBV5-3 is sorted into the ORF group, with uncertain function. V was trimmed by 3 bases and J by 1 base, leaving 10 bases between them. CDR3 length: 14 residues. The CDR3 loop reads CARSSTSGNTEAFF. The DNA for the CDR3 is TGTGCCAGAAGCTCCACGAGTGGGAACACTGAAGCTTTCTTT.

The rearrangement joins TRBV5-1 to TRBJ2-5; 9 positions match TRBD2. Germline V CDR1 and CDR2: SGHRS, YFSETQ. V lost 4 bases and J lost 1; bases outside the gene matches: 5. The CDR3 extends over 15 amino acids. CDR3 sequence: CASSPAGGSQETQYF. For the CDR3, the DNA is TGCGCCAGCAGCCCCGCGGGGGGGTCCCAAGAGACCCAGTACTTC.

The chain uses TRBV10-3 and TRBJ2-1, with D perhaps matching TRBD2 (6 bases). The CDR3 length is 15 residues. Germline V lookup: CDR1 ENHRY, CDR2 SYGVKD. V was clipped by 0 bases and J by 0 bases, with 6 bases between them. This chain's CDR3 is CAISESGSSYNEQFF. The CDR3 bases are TGTGCCATCAGTGAGTCCGGGAGCTCCTACAATGAGCAGTTCTTC.

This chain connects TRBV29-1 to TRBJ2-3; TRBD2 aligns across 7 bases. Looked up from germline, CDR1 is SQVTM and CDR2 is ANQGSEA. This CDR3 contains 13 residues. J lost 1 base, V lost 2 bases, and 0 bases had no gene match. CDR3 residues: CSVERGGTDTQYF. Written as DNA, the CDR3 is TGCAGCGTTGAACGGGGGGGCACAGATACGCAGTATTTT.

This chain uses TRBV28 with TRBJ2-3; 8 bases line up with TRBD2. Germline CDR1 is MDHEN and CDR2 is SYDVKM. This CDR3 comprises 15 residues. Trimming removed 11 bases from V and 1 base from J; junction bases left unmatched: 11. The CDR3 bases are TGTGCCGCGGGTGGGACTAGTAGCGGCACAGATACGCAGTATTTT. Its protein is CAAGGTSSGTDTQYF.